The clone carrying this TCR beta chain was observed at least ten times. Antigen specificity is unknown. TCRdb re-called the reads through MiXCR, storing one row per CDR3 protein. The table lists just under 550,000 distinct CDR3 sequences, 26% of them singletons. This record comes from a study of T cell repertoires in cytomegalovirus infection. Study-wide background: A matching HLA type, together with CMV infection, was signaled by public TCR beta signatures.

The V and J ends lost 1 base and 0 bases respectively, with 10 bases between them. Germline lookup yields CDR1 SGHVS and CDR2 FNYEAQ. The CDR3 runs to 16 residues. Study results and limitations: Across the ex vivo response, the dominant clonotypes were HLA-C-restricted CMV-specific TCR beta clonotypes.

What was sequenced was PBMCs. The V and J genes are TRBV7-6 and TRBJ1-3; D gene uncertain. The sequence derives from a human donor in good health (CMV status not recorded). Some clones in this sample may be carry-over from other donors' samples. The CDR3 region is CASSLGTADSGNTIYF. The DNA of the CDR3 is TGTGCCAGCAGCTTAGGTACGGCGGACTCTGGAAACACCATATATTTT. Looking up the rest from reference TRBV7-6 and TRBJ1-3 gives the full variable domain: GAGVSQSPRYKVTKRGQDVALRCDPISGHVSLYWYRQALGQGPEFLTYFNYEAQQDKSGLPNDRFSAERPEGSISTLTIQRTEQRDSAMYRCASSLGTADSGNTIYFGEGSWLTVV.